This T cell receptor beta chain was identified in a study of immune cell composition in non-small cell lung cancer. Study observations and caveats: Tumour-associated clones >0.5% occurred in around 35% of adenocarcinomas, approximately 74% of squamous.

Assay: immunoSEQ multiplex PCR; the TCRdb copy retains only in-frame clones and omits some. The sample includes some 3,000 clones, about three quarters of them seen just once. Comments on this clone: As yet, its antigen is unknown.

This receptor was identified in a human donor with non-small cell lung cancer. Sequenced material: lung tumor tissue.

As DNA, the CDR3 is TGTGCCAGCTCACCCGCCCCCGGGTCCGGCGGGGAGACCCAGTACTTC. Translating it yields CASSPAPGSGGETQYF. The chain carries TRBV18 and TRBJ2-5, with D maybe TRBD2 (5 bases). Trimming shortened V by 3 bases and J by 5 bases, and 19 bases separated the two germline ends. Germline CDR1 is KGHSH and CDR2 is LQKENI. The CDR3 length is 16 residues.